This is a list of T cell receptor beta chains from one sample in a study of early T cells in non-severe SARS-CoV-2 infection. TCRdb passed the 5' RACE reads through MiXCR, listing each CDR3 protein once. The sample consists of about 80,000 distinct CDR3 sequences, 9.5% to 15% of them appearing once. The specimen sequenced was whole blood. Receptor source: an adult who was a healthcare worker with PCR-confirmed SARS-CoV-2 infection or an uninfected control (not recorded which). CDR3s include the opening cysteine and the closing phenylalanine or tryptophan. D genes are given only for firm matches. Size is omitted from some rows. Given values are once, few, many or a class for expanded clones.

DNA: TGTGCCAGCTCACTGACAGGGGGCTTCAGAAATGAGCAGTTCTTC; CDR3: CASSLTGGFRNEQFF; V: TRBV18; J: TRBJ2-1; size: many; D: TRBD1
DNA: TGTGCCAGCAGCTTAGCGGCGCGGGAGCCAGATACGCAGTATTTT; CDR3: CASSLAAREPDTQYF; V: TRBV7-9; J: TRBJ2-3; size: few; D: TRBD2
DNA: TGTGCCAGCAGCCATCTGACGAGGGGGAACACTGAAGCTTTCTTT; CDR3: CASSHLTRGNTEAFF; V: TRBV14; J: TRBJ1-1; size: many; D: NA
DNA: TGTGCCACCAGCAAAGAAATTTCTAGCACAGATACGCAGTATTTT; CDR3: CATSKEISSTDTQYF; V: TRBV15; J: TRBJ2-3; size: few; D: NA
DNA: TGTGCCAGCAGTTTTCCGGGACAGGGTTTTTACGAGCAGTACTTC; CDR3: CASSFPGQGFYEQYF; V: TRBV6-2/TRBV6-3; J: TRBJ2-7; size: NA; D: TRBD1
DNA: TGTGCCAGCGCCCCCGGGACTAACTACGAGCAGTACTTC; CDR3: CASAPGTNYEQYF; V: TRBV6-5; J: TRBJ2-7; size: many; D: TRBD2
DNA: TGTGCCAGCACCCCAGGCAGCAGGGGGCTCGTCGACACTGAAGCTTTCTTT; CDR3: CASTPGSRGLVDTEAFF; V: TRBV5-6; J: TRBJ1-1; size: few; D: TRBD1
DNA: TGTGCCAGTACCTACAGAAGGAATCAGCCCCAGCATTTT; CDR3: CASTYRRNQPQHF; V: TRBV19; J: TRBJ1-5; size: NA; D: NA
DNA: TGCGCCAGCAGACCTGGGGCCTCCTACAATGAGCAGTTCTTC; CDR3: CASRPGASYNEQFF; V: TRBV5-1; J: TRBJ2-1; size: few; D: NA
DNA: TGTGCCAGCTTCCGGACTAGCGGAGGGATTAAAGAGACCCAGTACTTC; CDR3: CASFRTSGGIKETQYF; V: TRBV2; J: TRBJ2-5; size: NA; D: TRBD2
DNA: TGTGCCAGCAGTCCAGCCCCGTGGAATGAGCAGTTCTTC; CDR3: CASSPAPWNEQFF; V: TRBV6-1; J: TRBJ2-1; size: many; D: NA
DNA: TGTGCCAGCAGTCGAGTCCTCACAGATGCGGATAATTCACCCCTCCACTTT; CDR3: CASSRVLTDADNSPLHF; V: TRBV28; J: TRBJ1-6; size: NA; D: NA
DNA: TGTGCCAGCCTACGCCGTCTGGTCAATGAAAAACTGTTTTTT; CDR3: CASLRRLVNEKLFF; V: TRBV2; J: TRBJ1-4; size: few; D: NA
DNA: TGTGCCAGCAGTTACGGGCTAGCGGGAGACACAGATACGCAGTATTTT; CDR3: CASSYGLAGDTDTQYF; V: TRBV6-6; J: TRBJ2-3; size: many; D: TRBD2
DNA: TGTGCCAGCAGCTTACATGGGAGCGGGAGCACAGATACGCAGTATTTT; CDR3: CASSLHGSGSTDTQYF; V: TRBV7-2; J: TRBJ2-3; size: NA; D: NA
DNA: TGTGCCAGCAGCCCCCGGGACAGGGGCCACGAGCAGTACTTC; CDR3: CASSPRDRGHEQYF; V: TRBV3-1; J: TRBJ2-7; size: many; D: TRBD1
DNA: TGTGCCAGCAGCAATTTTCCCGGTCGTGGAGGCCGGGAGACCCAGTACTTC; CDR3: CASSNFPGRGGRETQYF; V: TRBV12-3/TRBV12-4; J: TRBJ2-5; size: few; D: NA